These T cell receptor beta chains were read from a single sample in a study of OX40 agonist ivuxolimab in advanced cancers. Only in-frame clones appear in the TCRdb table, and some are missing; sequencing was by immunoSEQ multiplex PCR. The table includes around 65,000 clones, almost 90% detected once. The starting material was CD4+ or CD8+ T cells sorted from blood, obtained in a trial of the OX40 agonist ivuxolimab. Every receptor here comes from an adult with an advanced solid tumor such as melanoma, head and neck, liver or kidney cancer. Each CDR3 is given without its conserved first and last residue.

j_call	v_call	cdr3_aa
TRBJ2-1	TRBV27	ASSLLAAVYNEQF
TRBJ2-1	TRBV9	ASSVSGSVSYNEQF
TRBJ2-3	TRBV11-2	ASSLGTSLTDTQY
TRBJ1-1	TRBV18	ASRSGAALYTEAF
TRBJ2-2	TRBV5-1	ASSLADRGPGELF
TRBJ2-1	TRBV20-1	SARQYNEQF
TRBJ1-1	TRBV29-1	SVEWGIRTEAF
TRBJ2-2	TRBV6-1	ASRALENTGELF
TRBJ2-2	TRBV19	ASTNTGELF
TRBJ2-7	TRBV28	ASSPGGAGGYEQY
TRBJ2-1	TRBV6-1	ASNAGTSGTNEQF
TRBJ1-5	TRBV28	ASSRPPGGNQPQH
TRBJ2-2	TRBV27	ASNDRAGENTGELF
TRBJ2-1	TRBV2	ASKGAGAYNEQF
TRBJ1-5	TRBV11-2	ASIDGSGQPQH
TRBJ1-1	TRBV29-1	SARGGPNTEAF
TRBJ2-6	TRBV2	ASSGYGANVLT
TRBJ2-7	TRBV7-2	ASSLNTYEQY
TRBJ2-4	TRBV7-9	ASSFQGGEGKNIQY
TRBJ1-3	TRBV6-6	ASSWNDSPGNTIY
TRBJ2-7	TRBV9	ASSVTGQGFEQY
TRBJ1-1	TRBV6-6	ASSYPAGGTEAF
TRBJ2-2	TRBV7-3	ASSAGLVRTGELF
TRBJ2-1	TRBV6-5	ASSPPSLRQF
TRBJ2-1	TRBV21-1	ASSPGGAGGRNEQF
TRBJ2-2	TRBV7-9	ASRNRDNGELF
TRBJ1-2	TRBV7-2	ASMQGGLNYGYT
TRBJ2-7	TRBV4-2	ASSRNPGQGFHEQY
TRBJ2-4	TRBV5-6	ASSLLQPVNIQY
TRBJ2-6	TRBV5-1	ASSLFGPGANVLT
TRBJ2-3	TRBV7-3	ASSSGGAWQY
TRBJ2-2	TRBV7-2	ASSLVREGPGELF
TRBJ1-5	TRBV7-2	ASSRGVQPQH
TRBJ1-5	TRBV7-2	ASSLDRYTNQPQH
TRBJ2-5	TRBV9	ASSKGLAGGETQY
TRBJ2-7	TRBV28	ASSPLGIRTTTYEQY
TRBJ2-5	TRBV10-2	ASRAGGGETQY
TRBJ2-1	TRBV2	ASSLDREQF
TRBJ1-4	TRBV11-3	ASSLQRGVEKLF